This entry concerns a single T cell receptor (beta chain). This sample is part of a study of identical twins. This CDR3 has 15 amino acids. Germline CDR1 SGHTA, CDR2 FQGNSA. Unmatched junction bases numbered 2, after V lost 1 base and J lost 3 bases. In TCRdb, the 5' RACE reads were re-called with MiXCR into one record per CDR3 protein. In the table there are a few hundred thousand distinct CDR3 sequences, 20% to 25% of which are singletons. A further study also used this sample, focusing on T cells expressing NK-cell markers. That paper adds: Among the experiments, several used an anti-gamma-delta TCR antibody to restrict sorting to alpha-beta TCR T cells. A few of the donors also had these clonotypes leading their CD3+CD56-NKG2C+ fraction.

J is TRBJ2-2 and V is TRBV7-2; 7 bases line up with TRBD2. The sequence was obtained from a young woman in good health. Input material: CD4+ T cells sorted from blood. The CDR3 DNA reads as TGTGCCAGCAGCTTAGTTAGCGGGTACACCGGGGAGCTGTTTTTT. Protein: CASSLVSGYTGELFF.